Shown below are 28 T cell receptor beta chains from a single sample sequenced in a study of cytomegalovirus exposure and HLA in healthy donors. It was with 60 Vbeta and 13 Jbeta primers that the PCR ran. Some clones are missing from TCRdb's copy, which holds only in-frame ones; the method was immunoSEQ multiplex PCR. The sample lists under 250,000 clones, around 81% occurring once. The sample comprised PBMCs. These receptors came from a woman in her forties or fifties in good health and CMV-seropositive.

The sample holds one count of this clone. CDR3 region: CASSIGGPFYQHF. The CDR3 DNA is TGTGCCAGTAGTATAGGGGGCCCTTTTTATCAGCATTTT. V gene TRBV19 combines with J gene TRBJ1-5, with D tentatively TRBD1 (5 bases). V lost 1 base and J 13 bases, leaving 14 bases between the germline ends. The CDR3 loop spans 13 amino acids. Germline V gene sequence: CDR1 LNHDA, CDR2 SQIVND (reference sequence).

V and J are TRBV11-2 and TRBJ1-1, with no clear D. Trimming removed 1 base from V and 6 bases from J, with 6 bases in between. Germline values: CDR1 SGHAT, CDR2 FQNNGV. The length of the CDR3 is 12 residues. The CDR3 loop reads CASSLGAPEAFF. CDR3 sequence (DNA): TGTGCCAGCAGCTTAGGGGCCCCTGAAGCTTTCTTT.

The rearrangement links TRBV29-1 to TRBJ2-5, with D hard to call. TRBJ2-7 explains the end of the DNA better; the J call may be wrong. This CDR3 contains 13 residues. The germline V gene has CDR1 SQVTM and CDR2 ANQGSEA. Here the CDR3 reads CSARSDGSYEQYF. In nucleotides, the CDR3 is TGCAGCGCTAGAAGCGACGGATCCTACGAGCAGTACTTC.

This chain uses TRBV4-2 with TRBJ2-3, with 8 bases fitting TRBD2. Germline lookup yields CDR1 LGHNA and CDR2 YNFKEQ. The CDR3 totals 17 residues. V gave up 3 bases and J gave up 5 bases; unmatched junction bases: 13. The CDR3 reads CASSHKTGGGLRDTQYF. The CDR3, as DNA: TGTGCCAGCAGCCACAAGACGGGGGGGGGCCTGAGAGATACGCAGTATTTT.

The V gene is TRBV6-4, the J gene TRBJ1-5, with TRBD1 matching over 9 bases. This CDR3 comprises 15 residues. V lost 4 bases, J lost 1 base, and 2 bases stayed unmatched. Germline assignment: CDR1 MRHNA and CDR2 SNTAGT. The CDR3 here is CASSATGGSNQPQHF. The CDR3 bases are TGTGCCAGCAGTGCCACAGGGGGCAGCAATCAGCCCCAGCATTTT.

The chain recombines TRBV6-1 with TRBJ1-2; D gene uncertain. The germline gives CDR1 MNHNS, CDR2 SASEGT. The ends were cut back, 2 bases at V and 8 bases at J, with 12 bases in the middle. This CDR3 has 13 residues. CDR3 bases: TGTGCCAGCAGTGAATCTCTCGACTCAGGCTACACCTTC. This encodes CASSESLDSGYTF.

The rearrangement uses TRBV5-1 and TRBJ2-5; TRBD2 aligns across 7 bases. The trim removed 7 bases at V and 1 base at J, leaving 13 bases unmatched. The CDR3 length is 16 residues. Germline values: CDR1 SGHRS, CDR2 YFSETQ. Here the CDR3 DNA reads TGCGCCAGCTCCCCAGGGCCGCGGGGGACCCAAGAGACCCAGTACTTC. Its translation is CASSPGPRGTQETQYF.

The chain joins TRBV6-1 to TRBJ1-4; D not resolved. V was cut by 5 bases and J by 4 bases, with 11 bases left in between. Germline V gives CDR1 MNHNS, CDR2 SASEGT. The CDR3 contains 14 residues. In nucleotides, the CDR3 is TGTGCCAGCAGTACCATTCGCAGTAATGAAAAACTGTTTTTT. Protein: CASSTIRSNEKLFF.

The DNA for the CDR3 is TGTGCCAGCAGTCCGGGACAGCCTAATGAAAAACTGTTTTTT. Protein product: CASSPGQPNEKLFF. The V and J genes are TRBV7-3 and TRBJ1-4; TRBD1 matches at 7 bases. The junction had 4 bases not matched to a gene; V was cut back by 6 bases and J by 3 bases. Germline V lookup: CDR1 SGHTA, CDR2 FQGTGA. The CDR3 extends over 14 amino acids.

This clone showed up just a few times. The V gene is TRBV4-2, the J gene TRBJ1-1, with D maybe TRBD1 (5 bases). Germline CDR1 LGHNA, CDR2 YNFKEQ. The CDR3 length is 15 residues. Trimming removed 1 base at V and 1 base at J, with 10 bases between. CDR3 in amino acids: CASSQASTANTEAFF. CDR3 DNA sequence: TGTGCCAGCAGCCAAGCCTCGACAGCGAACACTGAAGCTTTCTTT.

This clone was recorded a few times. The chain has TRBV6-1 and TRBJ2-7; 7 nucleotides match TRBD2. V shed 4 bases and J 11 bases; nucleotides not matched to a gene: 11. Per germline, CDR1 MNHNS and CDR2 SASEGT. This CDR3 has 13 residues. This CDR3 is CASSVGRGGPEYF. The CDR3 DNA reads TGTGCCAGCAGTGTCGGTCGCGGGGGACCGGAGTACTTC.

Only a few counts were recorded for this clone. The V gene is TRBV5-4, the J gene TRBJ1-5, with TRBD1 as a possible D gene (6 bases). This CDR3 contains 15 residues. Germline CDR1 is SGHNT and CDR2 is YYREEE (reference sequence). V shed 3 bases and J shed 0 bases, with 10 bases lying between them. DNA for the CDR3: TGTGCCAGCAGCTGGGGGGGCGATAGCAATCAGCCCCAGCATTTT. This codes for CASSWGGDSNQPQHF.

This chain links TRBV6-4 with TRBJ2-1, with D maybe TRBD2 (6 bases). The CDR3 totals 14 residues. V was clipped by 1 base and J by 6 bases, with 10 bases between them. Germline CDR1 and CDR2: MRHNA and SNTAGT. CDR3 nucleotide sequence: TGTGCCAGCAGTGACTATAGAGCGGGCAATGAGCAGTTCTTC. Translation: CASSDYRAGNEQFF.

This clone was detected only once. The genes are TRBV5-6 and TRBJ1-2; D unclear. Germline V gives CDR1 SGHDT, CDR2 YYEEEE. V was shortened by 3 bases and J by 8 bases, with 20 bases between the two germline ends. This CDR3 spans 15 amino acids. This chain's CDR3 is CASSSRVSWTRGYTF. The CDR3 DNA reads TGTGCCAGCAGCTCTCGAGTTAGTTGGACTCGGGGCTACACCTTC.

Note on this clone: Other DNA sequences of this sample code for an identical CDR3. CDR3 amino acids: CASSIGGTYEQYF. DNA for the CDR3: TGTGCCAGTAGTATCGGCGGAACCTACGAGCAGTACTTC. V gene TRBV19 combines with J gene TRBJ2-7; D is undetermined. V lost 3 bases and J 2 bases, leaving 8 bases between the germline ends. The CDR3 contains 13 residues. Germline lookup yields CDR1 LNHDA and CDR2 SQIVND (reference sequence).

CDR3 residues: CASRRGEYNEQFF. The CDR3 region has the DNA TGTGCCAGCAGGCGGGGAGAGTACAATGAGCAGTTCTTC. The chain employs TRBV7-2 and TRBJ2-1, with D tentatively TRBD2 (6 bases). The CDR3 is made up of 13 amino acids. Germline CDR1 is SGHTA and CDR2 is FQGNSA. The germline V and J ends were trimmed by 6 bases and 4 bases, with 10 bases remaining between them.

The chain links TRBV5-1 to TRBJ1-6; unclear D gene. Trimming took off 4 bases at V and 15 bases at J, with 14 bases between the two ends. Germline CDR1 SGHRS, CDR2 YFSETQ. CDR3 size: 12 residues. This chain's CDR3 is CASSLPDSHLHF. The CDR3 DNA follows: TGCGCCAGCAGCCTGCCCGACTCCCACCTCCACTTT.

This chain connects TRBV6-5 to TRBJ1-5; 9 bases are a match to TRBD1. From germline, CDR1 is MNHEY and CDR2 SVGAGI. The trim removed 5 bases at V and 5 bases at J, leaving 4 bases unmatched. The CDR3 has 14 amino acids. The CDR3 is CASSRTGADQPQHF. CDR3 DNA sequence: TGTGCCAGCAGTCGGACAGGGGCAGATCAGCCCCAGCATTTT.

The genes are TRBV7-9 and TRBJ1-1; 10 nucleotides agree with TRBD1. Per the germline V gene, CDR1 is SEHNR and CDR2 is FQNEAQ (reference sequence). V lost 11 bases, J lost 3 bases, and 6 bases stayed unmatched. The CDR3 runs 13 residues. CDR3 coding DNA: TGTGCCTTCTCGGGGACAGGGGACACTGAAGCTTTCTTT. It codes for CAFSGTGDTEAFF.

The CDR3 DNA reads as TGTGCCAGCAGCTTACGGCCAGCGACTAGCACAGATACGCAGTATTTT. Its protein is CASSLRPATSTDTQYF. The chain uses TRBV7-2 and TRBJ2-3; D call uncertain. There are 16 residues in the CDR3. Germline V gene sequence: CDR1 SGHTA, CDR2 FQGNSA. V was shortened by 2 bases and J by 0 bases, with 12 bases between the two germline ends.

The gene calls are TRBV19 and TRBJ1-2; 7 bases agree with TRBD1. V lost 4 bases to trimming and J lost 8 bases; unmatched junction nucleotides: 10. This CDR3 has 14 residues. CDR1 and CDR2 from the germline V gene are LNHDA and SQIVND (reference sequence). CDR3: CASSTAEGARGYTF. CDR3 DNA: TGTGCCAGTAGTACCGCGGAGGGGGCGCGAGGCTACACCTTC.

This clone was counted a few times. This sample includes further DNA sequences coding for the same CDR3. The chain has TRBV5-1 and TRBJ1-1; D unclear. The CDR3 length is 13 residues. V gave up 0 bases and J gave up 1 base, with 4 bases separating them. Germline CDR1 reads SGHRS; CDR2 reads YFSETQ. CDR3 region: CASSLVANTEAFF. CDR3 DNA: TGCGCCAGCAGCTTGGTGGCGAACACTGAAGCTTTCTTT.

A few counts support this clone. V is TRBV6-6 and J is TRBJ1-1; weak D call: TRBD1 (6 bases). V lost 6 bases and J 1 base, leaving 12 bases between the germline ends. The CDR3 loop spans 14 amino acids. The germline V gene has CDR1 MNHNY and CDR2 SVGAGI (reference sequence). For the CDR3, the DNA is TGTGCCAGCAGACCGGGACAACGGAACACTGAAGCTTTCTTT. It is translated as CASRPGQRNTEAFF.

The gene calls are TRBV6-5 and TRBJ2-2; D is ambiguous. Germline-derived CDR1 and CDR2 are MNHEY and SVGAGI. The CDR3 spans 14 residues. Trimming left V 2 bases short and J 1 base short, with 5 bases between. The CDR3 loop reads CASSYERNTGELFF. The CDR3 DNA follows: TGTGCCAGCAGTTACGAGCGGAACACCGGGGAGCTGTTTTTT.

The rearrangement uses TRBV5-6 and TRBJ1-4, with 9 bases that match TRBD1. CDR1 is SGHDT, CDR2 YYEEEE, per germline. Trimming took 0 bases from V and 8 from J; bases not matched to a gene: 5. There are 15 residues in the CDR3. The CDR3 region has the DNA TGTGCCAGCAGCTTGGTTGGACAGGGGACGGAAAAACTGTTTTTT. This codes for CASSLVGQGTEKLFF.

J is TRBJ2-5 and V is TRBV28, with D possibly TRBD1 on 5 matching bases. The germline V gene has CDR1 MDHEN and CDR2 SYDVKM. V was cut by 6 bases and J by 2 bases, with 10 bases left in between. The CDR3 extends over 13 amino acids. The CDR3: CASRPRGQETQYF. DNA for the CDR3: TGTGCCAGCAGGCCAAGGGGTCAAGAGACCCAGTACTTC.

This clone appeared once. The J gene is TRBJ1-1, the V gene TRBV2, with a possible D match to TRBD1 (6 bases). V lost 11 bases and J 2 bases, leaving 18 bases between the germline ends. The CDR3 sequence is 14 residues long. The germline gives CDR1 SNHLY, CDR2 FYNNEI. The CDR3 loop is CAGGGGGLNTEAFF. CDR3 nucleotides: TGTGCCGGGGGGGGCGGGGGGCTTAACACTGAAGCTTTCTTT.

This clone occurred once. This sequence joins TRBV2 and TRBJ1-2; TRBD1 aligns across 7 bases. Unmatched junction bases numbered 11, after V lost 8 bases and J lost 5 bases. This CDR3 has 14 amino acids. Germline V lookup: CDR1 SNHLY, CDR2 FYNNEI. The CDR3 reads CASHEQGQSYGYTF. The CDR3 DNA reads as TGTGCCAGCCATGAACAGGGACAGTCTTATGGCTACACCTTC.